A single sample gave rise to the 25 T cell receptor beta chains below, sequenced in a study of blood T cells in healthy people across ages. Combining a sample-barcoded 5' primer with a J-beta primer mix, a second PCR ran for about 7 to 11 cycles. TCRdb recomputed calls from the 5' RACE reads with MiXCR, one row per CDR3 protein. Here the sample spans 800,000 or so distinct CDR3 sequences, just under 25% being singletons. The data were also submitted as part of a second study, on T cells of mothers and their children.

Sequencing used blood. These receptors came from a boy aged 5-17 years in good health.

J is TRBJ2-7 and V is TRBV29-1; 8 bases line up with TRBD1. Germline CDR1 and CDR2: SQVTM and ANQGSEA. The CDR3 consists of 13 residues. V lost 7 bases, J lost 6 bases, and 11 bases stayed unmatched. The CDR3 DNA follows: TGCAGCGCTAAGGACAGGGTGTTACGCGAGCAGTACTTC. Its translation: CSAKDRVLREQYF.

This clonotype was recorded a few times. The chain uses TRBV18 and TRBJ2-3, with D maybe TRBD2 (5 bases). Trimming removed 4 bases at V and 3 bases at J, with 17 bases between. Germline V lookup: CDR1 KGHSH, CDR2 LQKENI. The CDR3 is 16 residues long. CDR3 loop: CASSRIAEGRTDTQYF. In nucleotides, the CDR3 is TGTGCCAGCTCACGTATCGCCGAGGGCCGAACAGATACGCAGTATTTT.

In this sample, this clonotype turned up a few times. The J gene is TRBJ2-1, the V gene TRBV5-1, with D tentatively TRBD2 (7 bases). The V and J ends lost 2 bases and 0 bases respectively, with 12 bases between them. In germline, CDR1 is SGHRS, CDR2 YFSETQ. CDR3 size: 16 residues. The CDR3 bases are TGCGCCAGCAGCTTTCTCGGGGGGCCCTCCTACAATGAGCAGTTCTTC. It codes for CASSFLGGPSYNEQFF.

There are a few counts of this clonotype. This chain connects TRBV5-4 to TRBJ2-5, with 7 bases fitting TRBD2. Unmatched junction bases numbered 2, after V lost 1 base and J lost 5 bases. Germline CDR1 reads SGHNT; CDR2 reads YYREEE (reference sequence). The CDR3 is made up of 13 amino acids. The CDR3 loop reads CASSLKGGETQYF. The CDR3 DNA reads as TGTGCCAGCAGCTTGAAGGGAGGGGAGACCCAGTACTTC.

The rearrangement joins TRBV10-3 to TRBJ2-1; 7 bases agree with TRBD1. V trimming: 4 bases; J trimming: 8 bases; junction bases outside the gene matches: 8. The germline gives CDR1 ENHRY, CDR2 SYGVKD. The CDR3 is made up of 14 amino acids. The CDR3 bases are TGTGCCATCAGTGGCCTACGACAGGGAGATGAGCAGTTCTTC. The encoded protein is CAISGLRQGDEQFF.

This clonotype was detected only a few times. V is TRBV7-2 and J is TRBJ1-5; possibly TRBD1 for D (6 bases). Trimming shortened V by 5 bases and J by 5 bases, and 10 bases separated the two germline ends. Germline-derived CDR1 and CDR2 are SGHTA and FQGNSA. The CDR3 has 13 amino acids. The CDR3 loop reads CASSAYRDQPQHF. The CDR3 DNA reads as TGTGCCAGCAGCGCTTACAGGGATCAGCCCCAGCATTTT. Full variable domain (outside the CDR3, taken from reference TRBV7-2 and TRBJ1-5): GAGVSQSPSNKVTEKGKDVELRCDPISGHTALYWYRQSLGQGLEFLIYFQGNSAPDKSGLPSDRFSAERTGGSVSTLTIQRTQQEDSAVYLCASSAYRDQPQHFGDGTRLSIL.

The rearrangement joins TRBV3-1 to TRBJ1-1, with 10 bases identical to TRBD1. CDR3 length equals 16 residues. In germline, CDR1 is LGHDT, CDR2 YNNKEL (reference sequence). V trimming: 4 bases; J trimming: 4 bases; junction bases outside the gene matches: 9. Written as DNA, the CDR3 is TGTGCCAGCAGCCCACCACGGACAGGGGGGATCACTGAAGCTTTCTTT. Protein product: CASSPPRTGGITEAFF.

This clonotype was found a few times. V and J are TRBV29-1 and TRBJ2-3; D is possibly TRBD1 (5 bases). Trimming took off 8 bases at V and 6 bases at J, with 18 bases between the two ends. The CDR3 sequence is 13 residues long. The germline V gene encodes CDR1 SQVTM and CDR2 ANQGSEA. The CDR3 DNA reads TGCAGCTCTTTGACCCCAGGGAAGGATACGCAGTATTTT. It specifies CSSLTPGKDTQYF.

V and J are TRBV5-1 and TRBJ2-7; no clear D gene. Per the germline V gene, CDR1 is SGHRS and CDR2 is YFSETQ. The CDR3 is 13 amino acids. The V end lost 0 bases, the J end lost 2 bases, and 6 bases lay between the germline ends. The CDR3 DNA follows: TGCGCCAGCAGCTTGGCTGCGACCTACGAGCAGTACTTC. Its translation is CASSLAATYEQYF.

In its sample, this clonotype was seen a few times. V and J are TRBV28 and TRBJ2-7, with D possibly being TRBD2 (6 bases). The J call is in doubt because the DNA end fits TRBJ2-5 better. The CDR3 runs 14 residues. Germline V CDR1 and CDR2: MDHEN, SYDVKM. Here the CDR3 reads CASSLPGARETQYF. CDR3 nucleotides: TGTGCCAGCAGTTTACCGGGAGCGAGGGAGACCCAGTACTTC.

This clonotype was observed a few times. The rearrangement joins TRBV7-2 to TRBJ2-1, with 7 bases that match TRBD2. The CDR3 length is 15 residues. V lost 5 bases and J lost 5; bases outside the gene matches: 9. Germline V gives CDR1 SGHTA, CDR2 FQGNSA. The CDR3, as DNA: TGTGCCAGCAGCATAAGCGGGGTTGGTGACAATGAGCAGTTCTTC. It is translated as CASSISGVGDNEQFF. Full variable domain (rest looked up from reference TRBV7-2 and TRBJ2-1): GAGVSQSPSNKVTEKGKDVELRCDPISGHTALYWYRQSLGQGLEFLIYFQGNSAPDKSGLPSDRFSAERTGGSVSTLTIQRTQQEDSAVYLCASSISGVGDNEQFFGPGTRLTVL.

This clonotype was counted a few times. The gene calls are TRBV5-1 and TRBJ1-4; D is unresolved. The CDR3 is made up of 14 amino acids. Germline values: CDR1 SGHRS, CDR2 YFSETQ. V gave up 4 bases and J gave up 7 bases, with 14 bases separating them. CDR3 in DNA: TGCGCCAGCAGCCCCCAAGGCGGATTTGAAAAACTGTTTTTT. Amino acids: CASSPQGGFEKLFF.

The genes are TRBV5-6 and TRBJ1-1; no reliable D call. Germline lookup yields CDR1 SGHDT and CDR2 YYEEEE. CDR3 length: 13 residues. V lost 4 bases to trimming and J lost 1 base, with 8 bases between them. CDR3: CASSADKNTEAFF. The CDR3, as DNA: TGTGCCAGCAGCGCCGACAAGAACACTGAAGCTTTCTTT. Using reference TRBV5-6 and TRBJ1-1 for the parts outside the CDR3, the full variable domain is DAGVTQSPTHLIKTRGQQVTLRCSPKSGHDTVSWYQQALGQGPQFIFQYYEEEERQRGNFPDRFSGHQFPNYSSELNVNALLLGDSALYLCASSADKNTEAFFGQGTRLTVV.

This clonotype was observed once. CDR3 sequence (DNA): TGTGCCAGCAGTTACGATTTTCCGGGACGAACGATGTGGTATGGCTACACCTTC. Encoded protein: CASSYDFPGRTMWYGYTF. V gene TRBV6-5 combines with J gene TRBJ1-2, with D maybe TRBD1 (5 bases). V lost 2 bases and J 5 bases, leaving 24 bases between the germline ends. Germline V lookup: CDR1 MNHEY, CDR2 SVGAGI. The CDR3 is 18 amino acids.

For the CDR3, the DNA is TGCGCCAGCCGGCGATCACAGGAAAACATTCAGTACTTC. It specifies CASRRSQENIQYF. The chain links TRBV5-1 to TRBJ2-4; tentative D call: TRBD1 (5 bases). The CDR3 is 13 residues long. Germline CDR1 reads SGHRS; CDR2 reads YFSETQ. V dropped 7 bases and J dropped 5 bases, with 13 bases sitting between them.

The rearrangement uses TRBV20-1 and TRBJ1-1, with 7 bases aligning to TRBD1. V trimming: 6 bases; J trimming: 0 bases; junction bases outside the gene matches: 7. The CDR3 extends over 14 amino acids. Germline V gene lookup returns CDR1 DFQATT and CDR2 SNEGSKA (reference sequence). The CDR3 loop reads CSATTGLMNTEAFF. The CDR3 bases are TGCAGTGCCACGACAGGGCTGATGAACACTGAAGCTTTCTTT.

The DNA of the CDR3 is TGCGCCAGCAGCGGGTTGGACAGAGAGAACACTGAAGCTTTCTTT. Amino acid sequence: CASSGLDRENTEAFF. The chain combines TRBV5-1 with TRBJ1-1, with TRBD1 as a possible D gene (6 bases). V gave up 4 bases and J gave up 1 base, with 14 bases separating them. The CDR3 spans 15 residues. The germline V gene has CDR1 SGHRS and CDR2 YFSETQ.

This clonotype showed up many times. The chain employs TRBV7-9 and TRBJ2-7; 12 bases are shared with TRBD2. This CDR3 comprises 15 residues. Trimming cost V 4 bases and J 2 bases; bases outside gene matches: 3. Germline CDR1 is SEHNR and CDR2 is FQNEAQ (reference sequence). CDR3 sequence: CASSSTSGGPYEQYF. The CDR3 DNA reads as TGTGCCAGCAGCTCGACTAGCGGGGGCCCCTACGAGCAGTACTTC.

This clonotype was counted only a few times. The chain employs TRBV20-1 and TRBJ2-2, with 7 positions matching TRBD1. Germline CDR1 reads DFQATT; CDR2 reads SNEGSKA (reference sequence). V lost 3 bases, J lost 3 bases, and 4 bases stayed unmatched. This CDR3 region has 14 residues. CDR3 in DNA: TGCAGTGCTAGGGGACAGACCTACACCGGGGAGCTGTTTTTT. Its translation: CSARGQTYTGELFF.

This rearrangement joins TRBV20-1 to TRBJ2-7; D is unresolved. The length of the CDR3 is 13 residues. The germline V gene encodes CDR1 DFQATT and CDR2 SNEGSKA (reference sequence). The germline V and J ends were trimmed by 6 bases and 0 bases, with 12 bases remaining between them. CDR3 in DNA: TGCAGTGCACCTTCGACGTTCTCCTACGAGCAGTACTTC. Its translation is CSAPSTFSYEQYF.

The rearrangement uses TRBV7-9 and TRBJ2-5; 12 bases fit TRBD2. V shed 2 bases, J shed 5 bases, and the junction held 6 bases outside the gene matches. The CDR3 consists of 16 residues. Germline CDR1 SEHNR, CDR2 FQNEAQ (reference sequence). The CDR3 coding sequence is TGTGCCAGCAGCTTAAAGACTAGCGGGAGATATGAGACCCAGTACTTC. This encodes CASSLKTSGRYETQYF.

The chain couples TRBV12-3 or TRBV12-4 to TRBJ2-1; 7 bases line up with TRBD2. The CDR3 contains 13 residues. Losses at the gene ends were 7 bases for V and 9 bases for J; bases not matched to a gene: 9. The CDR3 bases are TGTGCCAGCAACGGACGGTCGGGGGGTGAGCAGTTCTTC. It translates to CASNGRSGGEQFF.

The chain joins TRBV19 to TRBJ2-5, with 8 positions matching TRBD1. The J call is doubtful: the DNA matches TRBJ2-7 better. The CDR3 has 15 residues. The germline CDR1 and CDR2 sequences are LNHDA and SQIVND (reference sequence). The CDR3 DNA reads as TGTGCCAGTACCAAGGAAGGCAGGGGGCTCTACGAGCAGTACTTC. Translating it yields CASTKEGRGLYEQYF.

V and J are TRBV5-1 and TRBJ2-7; weak D call: TRBD1 (6 bases). V lost 2 bases and J lost 1, with 10 bases in between. CDR1 SGHRS and CDR2 YFSETQ come from the germline V gene. This CDR3 has 14 residues. CDR3 sequence: CASSLNRESYEQYF. Here the CDR3 DNA reads TGCGCCAGCAGCTTAAACAGGGAATCCTACGAGCAGTACTTC.

This clonotype was recorded a few times. This rearrangement joins TRBV29-1 to TRBJ2-5; TRBD1 is a possible D gene (5 bases). Trimming pared 3 bases from V and 0 bases from J, leaving 8 bases between. CDR1 and CDR2 (germline): SQVTM, ANQGSEA. The CDR3 sequence is 13 residues long. The CDR3 DNA is TGCAGCGTTGAGACAGCAAACCAAGAGACCCAGTACTTC. This gives the protein CSVETANQETQYF.